The rows below give T cell receptor beta chains drawn from one sample of a study of T-cell reconstitution after alpha-beta-depleted transplantation in children. TCRdb ran MiXCR on the PCR reads and lists one entry per CDR3 protein. The sample comprises fewer than 350,000 distinct CDR3 sequences, around a tenth of which are singletons, and about 25% rests with the top ten. The sample was peripheral blood, taken 180 days after TCRalphabeta/CD19-depleted stem cell transplant. The receptor set was obtained from a male patient aged 2 to 10 who had a stem cell transplant for chronic granulomatous disease, so the T cells may come from the graft donor. Each CDR3 is given with its conserved first and last residue. The order of the fields is J gene, D gene, V gene, clone size, CDR3 length, CDR3 protein, CDR3 DNA. The D gene is left open where the match is weak. Rows give clone size only sometimes, using once, few, many, or a class for an expanded clone.

TRBJ2-7 | TRBD2 | TRBV3-1 | few | 14 | CASSGPGLGIEQYF | TGTGCCAGCAGCGGTCCGGGACTAGGTATCGAGCAGTACTTC
TRBJ2-7 | TRBD1 | TRBV29-1 | many | 13 | CSVARDRPYEQYF | TGCAGCGTTGCCCGGGACAGGCCCTACGAGCAGTACTTC
TRBJ2-5 | TRBD2 | TRBV7-9 | many | 14 | CASSPAGFKETQYF | TGTGCCAGCAGCCCAGCGGGATTTAAAGAGACCCAGTACTTC
TRBJ1-1 | TRBD1 | TRBV19 | many | 16 | CASSAVRDRGSREAFF | TGTGCCAGTAGTGCCGTCCGGGACAGGGGAAGTCGGGAAGCTTTCTTT
TRBJ1-5 | - | TRBV9 | many | 15 | CASSVEGNSNQPQHF | TGTGCCAGCAGCGTAGAGGGAAATAGCAATCAGCCCCAGCATTTT
TRBJ2-7 | TRBD1 | TRBV7-2 | many | 13 | CASRQTGGVEQYF | TGTGCCAGCAGGCAGACAGGGGGCGTTGAGCAGTACTTC
TRBJ1-2 | - | TRBV29-1 | many | 12 | CSVDRGPYGYTF | TGCAGCGTTGACAGGGGACCCTATGGCTACACCTTC
TRBJ2-1 | - | TRBV9 | many | 13 | CASSPTTGNEQFF | TGTGCCAGCAGCCCCACGACGGGTAATGAGCAGTTCTTC
TRBJ1-1 | - | TRBV25-1 | many | 15 | CASSEFGQTKVEAFF | TGTGCCAGCAGTGAATTTGGGCAGACAAAAGTTGAAGCTTTCTTT
TRBJ2-1 | TRBD2 | TRBV6-4 | - | 18 | CACSPRFRSGTSYNEQFF | TGTGCCTGCAGTCCCCGTTTTAGGTCCGGGACTAGCTACAATGAGCAGTTCTTC
TRBJ1-2 | TRBD1 | TRBV12-3/TRBV12-4 | many | 16 | CASSSHEGQGIYGYTF | TGTGCCAGCAGTTCCCATGAGGGACAGGGGATCTATGGCTACACCTTC
TRBJ1-1 | - | TRBV7-8 | many | 16 | CASSSPVGTGNTEAFF | TGTGCCAGCAGCTCGCCCGTGGGAACCGGGAACACTGAAGCTTTCTTT
TRBJ1-2 | - | TRBV25-1 | - | 10 | CASSEDGYTF | TGTGCCAGCAGTGAAGATGGCTACACCTTC
TRBJ2-1 | - | TRBV9 | many | 15 | CASSVVSGVGDEQFF | TGTGCCAGCAGCGTAGTTAGCGGAGTGGGGGATGAGCAGTTCTTC
TRBJ1-5 | TRBD1 | TRBV27 | many | 15 | CASSLTGARNQPQHF | TGTGCCAGCAGTTTAACAGGGGCGCGCAATCAGCCCCAGCATTTT
TRBJ2-1 | - | TRBV7-8 | many | 13 | CASSIGGAGEQFF | TGTGCCAGCAGCATAGGAGGGGCGGGTGAGCAGTTCTTC
TRBJ2-7 | - | TRBV9 | many | 14 | CASSVDHFTYEQYF | TGTGCCAGCAGCGTTGACCACTTCACCTACGAGCAGTACTTC
TRBJ1-1 | - | TRBV7-2 | many | 13 | CASSPGVTTEAFF | TGTGCCAGCAGTCCGGGGGTGACCACTGAAGCTTTCTTT
TRBJ2-7 | TRBD2 | TRBV12-3/TRBV12-4 | many | 17 | CASSRLAEGGAFYEQYF | TGTGCCAGCAGTCGACTAGCGGAGGGGGGGGCCTTCTACGAGCAGTACTTC
TRBJ2-1 | - | TRBV7-9 | many | 15 | CASSTPGGSNNEQFF | TGTGCCAGCAGCACCCCCGGGGGAAGTAATAATGAGCAGTTCTTC
TRBJ2-3 | - | TRBV29-1 | many | 13 | CSVEGGFTDTQYF | TGCAGCGTTGAAGGCGGATTCACAGATACGCAGTATTTT
TRBJ2-7 | TRBD2 | TRBV19 | many | 15 | CASSISSGPSYEQYF | TGTGCCAGTAGTATATCTAGCGGGCCCTCCTACGAGCAGTACTTC
TRBJ2-3 | - | TRBV7-2 | many | 15 | CASSLALTSTDTQYF | TGTGCCAGCAGCTTAGCCCTTACCAGCACAGATACGCAGTATTTT